These 27 T cell receptor beta chains originate from one sample sequenced in a study of blood T cell dynamics during melanoma immunotherapy. Using immunoSEQ multiplex PCR, the repertoire was profiled, and TCRdb retains in-frame clones only, with some absent. The sample yields roughly 14,000 clones, approximately 84% seen once. The time point denotes: pre-treatment baseline. The material sequenced was blood, taken from a patient treated with checkpoint blockade. These receptors came from a human donor with melanoma.

The rearrangement uses TRBV27 and TRBJ1-6, with 10 nucleotides matching TRBD1. The junction had 9 bases not matched to a gene; V was cut back by 0 bases and J by 7 bases. Germline CDR1 MNHEY, CDR2 SMNVEV (reference sequence). This CDR3 is built from 18 residues. The CDR3 DNA follows: TGTGCCAGCAGTTTATCGCGACAGGGGGCGTTGAGGAATTCACCCCTCCACTTT. Its protein product is CASSLSRQGALRNSPLHF.

The chain links TRBV7-2 to TRBJ2-1; 11 bases fit TRBD2. Unmatched junction bases numbered 7, after V lost 4 bases and J lost 2 bases. Germline CDR1 and CDR2: SGHTA and FQGNSA. This CDR3 spans 17 amino acids. The CDR3 coding sequence is TGTGCCAGCAGCTCCGGGACTAGCGGACCCACCTACAATGAGCAGTTCTTC. Protein: CASSSGTSGPTYNEQFF. The variable domain in full, completed from reference TRBV7-2 and TRBJ2-1, reads GAGVSQSPSNKVTEKGKDVELRCDPISGHTALYWYRQSLGQGLEFLIYFQGNSAPDKSGLPSDRFSAERTGGSVSTLTIQRTQQEDSAVYLCASSSGTSGPTYNEQFFGPGTRLTVL.

V usage is TRBV10-3 and J usage is TRBJ1-1; 7 nucleotides line up with TRBD1. Unmatched junction bases numbered 7, after V lost 3 bases and J lost 3 bases. Per the germline V gene, CDR1 is ENHRY and CDR2 is SYGVKD. This CDR3 contains 15 residues. The CDR3 is CAISDQTGRDTEAFF. DNA of the CDR3: TGTGCCATCAGTGACCAGACAGGGAGAGACACTGAAGCTTTCTTT.

The CDR3 protein is CASSEAPGGGTDTQYF. DNA for the CDR3: TGTGCCAGCAGTGAGGCCCCCGGCGGGGGCACAGATACGCAGTATTTT. The chain is built from TRBV6-4 and TRBJ2-3, with D perhaps matching TRBD2 (6 bases). Germline CDR1 reads MRHNA; CDR2 reads SNTAGT. CDR3 length: 16 amino acids. Trimming left V 3 bases short and J 1 base short, with 14 bases between.

The chain links TRBV15 to TRBJ2-1; 10 bases match TRBD2. The trim removed 0 bases at V and 9 bases at J, leaving 8 bases unmatched. The CDR3 consists of 16 residues. Germline V gene lookup returns CDR1 LNHNV and CDR2 YYDKDF (reference sequence). CDR3 in amino acids: CATSREGSGGDGEQFF. In nucleotides, the CDR3 is TGTGCCACCAGCAGAGAAGGGAGCGGGGGGGATGGTGAGCAGTTCTTC.

The chain is built from TRBV7-2 and TRBJ2-5; D call uncertain. The V end lost 0 bases, the J end lost 1 base, and 6 bases lay between the germline ends. The CDR3 totals 14 residues. Germline values: CDR1 SGHTA, CDR2 FQGNSA. CDR3 sequence reads: CASSLAHSQETQYF. The CDR3 DNA sequence: TGTGCCAGCAGCTTAGCTCACTCCCAAGAGACCCAGTACTTC. Together with reference TRBV7-2 and TRBJ2-5, the CDR3 gives the full variable domain: GAGVSQSPSNKVTEKGKDVELRCDPISGHTALYWYRQSLGQGLEFLIYFQGNSAPDKSGLPSDRFSAERTGGSVSTLTIQRTQQEDSAVYLCASSLAHSQETQYFGPGTRLLVL.

The rearrangement uses TRBV19 and TRBJ2-5; D remains ambiguous. Trimming removed 6 bases from V and 4 bases from J, with 9 bases in between. The CDR3 sequence is 12 residues long. Germline V CDR1 and CDR2: LNHDA, SQIVND (reference sequence). CDR3 nucleotide sequence: TGTGCCAGTAGCAAGGACCGAGAGACCCAGTACTTC. Protein: CASSKDRETQYF.

The chain couples TRBV19 to TRBJ1-2, with 10 bases lining up with TRBD1. The CDR3 length is 16 residues. V trimming: 7 bases; J trimming: 4 bases; junction bases outside the gene matches: 12. CDR1 LNHDA and CDR2 SQIVND come from the germline V gene (reference sequence). CDR3 protein: CASTPGDRGFTYGYTF. Here the CDR3 DNA reads TGTGCCAGTACCCCGGGGGACAGGGGCTTTACCTATGGCTACACCTTC.

The J gene is TRBJ2-1, the V gene TRBV15; weak D call: TRBD1 (5 bases). Germline CDR1 LNHNV, CDR2 YYDKDF (reference sequence). The CDR3 contains 15 residues. Deletions cut 0 bases from V and 7 bases from J, with 13 bases between. The CDR3 DNA sequence: TGTGCCACCAGCAGAGAACAGGTCCTGGGGAATGAGCAGTTCTTC. This sequence encodes CATSREQVLGNEQFF.

V and J are TRBV7-9 and TRBJ2-5; D remains unclear. V lost 5 bases and J lost 4, with 11 bases in between. The CDR3 is made up of 13 amino acids. Germline assignment: CDR1 SEHNR and CDR2 FQNEAQ (reference sequence). The CDR3 protein is CASSDAGRETQYF. The CDR3 DNA reads as TGTGCCAGCAGCGATGCTGGAAGAGAGACCCAGTACTTC.

The chain is built from TRBV19 and TRBJ2-2; 11 bases are a match to TRBD1. The J segment lost 6 bases and the V segment lost 4 bases, leaving 4 bases of the junction unmatched. The CDR3 is 15 residues long. From germline, CDR1 is LNHDA and CDR2 SQIVND (reference sequence). CDR3 coding DNA: TGTGCCAGTAGTAGGACAGGGGGCGCACCCGGGGAGCTGTTTTTT. Its protein product is CASSRTGGAPGELFF.

The chain couples TRBV7-2 to TRBJ2-2, with 8 bases aligning to TRBD2. Germline V CDR1 and CDR2: SGHTA, FQGNSA. This CDR3 has 17 amino acids. The J segment lost 5 bases and the V segment lost 3 bases, leaving 11 bases of the junction unmatched. The DNA for the CDR3 is TGTGCCAGCAGCTTCCCGGCGGGGGGAGGGAGGACCGGGGAGCTGTTTTTT. As protein: CASSFPAGGGRTGELFF.

V usage is TRBV14 and J usage is TRBJ2-1; no reliable D call. V was clipped by 1 base and J by 2 bases, with 12 bases between them. The CDR3 spans 16 residues. CDR1 and CDR2 from the germline V gene are SGHDN and FVKESK. The CDR3 spells CASSQGRTQTYNEQFF. CDR3 bases: TGTGCCAGCAGCCAAGGTCGTACCCAGACCTACAATGAGCAGTTCTTC.

This chain connects TRBV5-1 to TRBJ1-1, with a possible D match to TRBD1 (5 bases). Germline CDR1 reads SGHRS; CDR2 reads YFSETQ. This CDR3 contains 16 residues. Trimming left V 0 bases short and J 3 bases short, with 15 bases between. The CDR3 sequence is CASSLDGPQVYTEAFF. The CDR3, as DNA: TGCGCCAGCAGCTTGGACGGACCACAGGTCTACACTGAAGCTTTCTTT.

V usage is TRBV5-1 and J usage is TRBJ2-5; D possibly matches TRBD1 or TRBD2 (5 bases each). The CDR3 runs 16 residues. Trimming removed 4 bases at V and 1 base at J, with 17 bases between. Germline CDR1 SGHRS, CDR2 YFSETQ. The CDR3 spells CASSGTGLQAQETQYF. In DNA form, the CDR3 reads TGCGCCAGCAGCGGGACGGGGCTTCAAGCCCAAGAGACCCAGTACTTC.

This clone was counted between two and nine times. The V and J genes are TRBV5-4 and TRBJ1-6, with 8 bases that match TRBD1. The CDR3 extends over 14 amino acids. The ends lost 3 bases at V and 9 bases at J; junction bases unmatched: 5. CDR1 is SGHNT, CDR2 YYREEE, per germline (reference sequence). The CDR3 region has the DNA TGTGCCAGCAGCTCGGACAGGGAGGGTTCACCCCTCCACTTT. Translating gives CASSSDREGSPLHF.

The chain carries TRBV7-2 and TRBJ2-2; D is ambiguous. The CDR3 sequence is 16 residues long. V was clipped by 1 base and J by 2 bases, with 11 bases between them. The germline V gene has CDR1 SGHTA and CDR2 FQGNSA. The CDR3 bases are TGTGCCAGCAGCTTAGTCGCGGCAGCTAACACCGGGGAGCTGTTTTTT. Translated: CASSLVAAANTGELFF.

The rearrangement joins TRBV18 to TRBJ1-2; D uncertain. Trimming pared 3 bases from V and 5 bases from J, leaving 10 bases between. CDR1 and CDR2 from the germline V gene are KGHSH and LQKENI. The CDR3 has 13 residues. For the CDR3, the DNA is TGTGCCAGCTCACCCCCCAACGAGTATGGCTACACCTTC. Translating it yields CASSPPNEYGYTF.

This chain connects TRBV20-1 to TRBJ1-1; D is uncertain. CDR1 and CDR2 (germline): DFQATT, SNEGSKA (reference sequence). This CDR3 contains 11 residues. The ends were cut back, 3 bases at V and 3 bases at J, with 5 bases in the middle. The CDR3, as DNA: TGCAGTGCTAGTGGGTACACTGAAGCTTTCTTT. This encodes CSASGYTEAFF.

This clone was counted between two and nine times. Written as DNA, the CDR3 is TGTGCCAGCAGCTGGGGACAGGCGAACACTGAAGCTTTCTTT. This gives the protein CASSWGQANTEAFF. This chain links TRBV5-6 with TRBJ1-1; 8 nucleotides line up with TRBD1. Trimming at V came to 3 bases and at J to 1 base, leaving 2 bases not matched to a gene. The CDR3 runs to 14 residues. Germline values: CDR1 SGHDT, CDR2 YYEEEE.

This clone was observed a few times. V and J are TRBV4-1 and TRBJ2-5, with a possible D match to TRBD1 (5 bases). The CDR3 runs to 15 residues. V lost 0 bases and J lost 4, with 12 bases in between. Germline CDR1 and CDR2: MGHRA and YSYEKL. The CDR3 region is CASSQDGRVGETQYF. CDR3 nucleotide sequence: TGCGCCAGCAGCCAAGATGGCAGGGTGGGAGAGACCCAGTACTTC.

The rearrangement uses TRBV19 and TRBJ1-1; TRBD1 matches at 7 bases. Germline CDR1 LNHDA, CDR2 SQIVND (reference sequence). The CDR3 is 16 residues long. V trimming: 3 bases; J trimming: 3 bases; junction bases outside the gene matches: 10. The CDR3 DNA follows: TGTGCCAGTAGTATTGATGGGCAGGGGGGATACACTGAAGCTTTCTTT. Encoded protein: CASSIDGQGGYTEAFF.

In this sample, this clone turned up a few times. The genes are TRBV6-1 and TRBJ1-1; no firm D call. In germline, CDR1 is MNHNS, CDR2 SASEGT. V lost 2 bases to trimming and J lost 6 bases, with 10 bases between them. This CDR3 is built from 13 residues. CDR3 nucleotides: TGTGCCAGCAGTGAATGGAAGGAATCTGAAGCTTTCTTT. It codes for CASSEWKESEAFF.

V gene TRBV16 combines with J gene TRBJ2-5; the D is unclear. The germline CDR1 and CDR2 sequences are KGHSY and FQNENV. The germline V and J ends were trimmed by 0 bases and 2 bases, with 10 bases remaining between them. This CDR3 comprises 15 residues. The CDR3 bases are TGTGCCAGCAGCCAATCTCGGGCAGCTCAAGAGACCCAGTACTTC. Encoded protein: CASSQSRAAQETQYF.

The chain uses TRBV2 and TRBJ2-5, with D perhaps TRBD1 (5 bases). The CDR3 spans 14 residues. Trimming took 7 bases from V and 1 from J, leaving 13 bases between them. Germline-derived CDR1 and CDR2 are SNHLY and FYNNEI. CDR3 nucleotides: TGTGCCAGCAAAGAGGACACCATCCAAGAGACCCAGTACTTC. Amino acids: CASKEDTIQETQYF.

V usage is TRBV6-1 and J usage is TRBJ2-3; TRBD1 aligns across 10 bases. Germline V CDR1 and CDR2: MNHNS, SASEGT. Trimming cost V 4 bases and J 13 bases; bases outside gene matches: 5. This CDR3 is 12 amino acids long. The CDR3 reads CASSGGDRGEYF. CDR3 sequence (DNA): TGTGCCAGCAGTGGTGGGGACAGGGGAGAGTATTTT.

V gene TRBV11-2 combines with J gene TRBJ2-7, with a tentative D call TRBD1 (5 bases). The CDR3 totals 14 residues. The germline V gene has CDR1 SGHAT and CDR2 FQNNGV. Trimming stripped 1 base from V and 2 bases from J, with 9 bases between. The CDR3, as DNA: TGTGCCAGCAGCTTAGGGGCAGGGACCTACGAGCAGTACTTC. Amino acid sequence: CASSLGAGTYEQYF.